The present T cell receptor beta chain was sequenced within a study of cytomegalovirus exposure and HLA in healthy donors (dated by TCRdb to about 2017). Turning to the overall study: According to an earlier analysis of several hundred of the donors, some 180 million T cells yielded 100 million or so unique TCR beta sequences and approximately 300 Gb of sequence data. In an earlier analysis of a few hundred of the donors, high-throughput TCR beta sequencing was used to judge whether each TCR beta V gene segment behaved as functional or pseudogenic. In the later analysis, no new phenotypic data were used to find candidate immune exposures; instead, reliance was placed on TCR beta sequences and their occurrence across donors. An early release that covered about 600 HLA-typed donors contained approximately 300 gigabases of sequencing data and tens of millions of unique TCR sequences. In a later analysis, previously published TCR beta repertoires from fewer than 750 donors were re-analyzed and high-resolution HLA genotyping was added so that TCR occurrence patterns could be studied. Every repertoire in the discovery cohort had been generated on one and the same sequencing platform. Of the roughly 390 genotyped donors, more than 75% were placed in the genetic ancestry cluster associated with self-reported Caucasian donors. The study combined high-throughput TCR immunosequencing, statistical association of individual TCRs with disease status, and machine learning to predict cytomegalovirus infection status. In addition to the first cohort of around 670 subjects, a separate validation cohort of 130 or so different subjects was used. Donor age, sex, ethnicity and CMV serostatus were collected together with the repertoire data. The study used immunosequencing to profile the T cell repertoires of about 670 subjects and linked those repertoires to cytomegalovirus serostatus. Typing coverage differed by locus: A, B, C, DRB1 and DQB1 were typed in roughly 620-640 donors, DQA1 in 522, DPA1 in around 580, and DPB1 in 450 to 490. Among roughly 400 genotyped donors of the cohort, an average of approximately 250,000 unique TCR beta nucleotide sequences were sequenced per donor, roughly 20% of them non-productive. Class I and class II HLA loci were covered by the typing at four-digit resolution. Genome-wide SNP genotypes for about 65% of the 666 donors were used in a later genetic analysis, which treated that subset as a discovery cohort. Four or five DR-DQ haplotypes were treated as single units for association and clustering because of strong linkage in the cohort. The study aimed to test whether signatures of past pathogen exposure could be identified by cataloging public T cell receptors. Broad study findings and their caveats: Cytomegalovirus status was reported to be diagnosed by the classifier with high specificity and sensitivity in both the original and validation cohorts. Assigning TCR associations to individual alleles was difficult when HLA alleles, especially DR and DQ, strongly co-occurred. According to a later analysis, most CMV-associated TCR beta chains appeared to be HLA-restricted, and the HLA associations seemed to be driven largely by CMV exposure. Some IMGT-functional V segments, including TRBV6-2 and TRBV6-3, could not be told apart with the 87-base-pair reads, so those segments were excluded. The only immune exposure information available for the cohort was CMV serostatus. In a later genetic analysis, a missense DCLRE1C variant was associated with V-gene and J-gene trimming of TCR beta chains, and the association was replicated in an independent cohort. In a later analysis, HLA-associated TCR beta chains showed more clonal expansion and lower generation probabilities than non-associated chains that were equally common. In vitro tests confirmed that a few of the cytomegalovirus-associated TCR beta chains recognize cytomegalovirus antigens. According to a later analysis, parvovirus B19, influenza, CMV and Epstein-Barr virus appeared linked to several top co-occurrence clusters. A later analysis found that TCR association rates varied across HLA loci, with DRB1 alleles showing the most associated TCRs and HLA-C alleles the fewest. Because counts were too low, approximately 18 rarely observed V segments, including chromosome 9 orphons, were excluded from the earlier analysis of several hundred of the donors. Presence/absence analyses assumed roughly uniform sequencing depth across donors, an assumption that may not hold. At a false discovery rate of 0.05, a later analysis linked 15,000 to 20,000 TCR beta sequences to specific HLA alleles. Compared with the 666-donor mean, donors in an Asian-associated ancestry cluster had fewer N-insertions in productive TCRs, according to a later genetic analysis. Across donors, most TCR sequences were observed very rarely, whereas some public TCRs were present in many individuals. The authors suggested that the approach could potentially be generalized to other disease states and immunological phenotypes. In an earlier analysis of some 640 of the donors, most TCR beta V segments were observed in productive rearrangements about 90% or about 30% of the time, broadly matching IMGT annotations. A group of highly shared sequence variants was considered likely to be a technical artifact of the sequencing pipeline. The study gave a list of about 150 TCR beta chains associated with cytomegalovirus. A further reported finding was that TCR beta sequences accurately predicted the HLA-A and HLA-B alleles for most subjects in the first cohort. Because HLA typing was unavailable for some donors at each locus, only the typed subset was used in association tests. In this cohort, only TCR beta chains were sequenced, and detectable features were limited by the absence of alpha or paired-chain data. Linkage disequilibrium might explain the correlated functional status among segregating V segments, but an unknown experimental factor could not be excluded.

Of note for this clone: It lacks a known antigen. The sample holds no much larger clone one base away, and base qualities are not on file.

Libraries came from the immunoSEQ multiplex PCR assay. A mixture of 60 forward primers for TCR Vbeta segments and 13 reverse primers for TCR Jbeta segments was used in the multiplex PCR. The CDR3 region of rearranged TCR beta genes was amplified from genomic DNA by a multiplex PCR assay. The amplified TCR beta libraries were sequenced on the Illumina HiSeq System as 87-base-pair reads. As for how the authors treated the data: In a later analysis, 70 million to 95 million unique TCR beta chains were counted across the approximately 640 repertoires, and roughly 9.9 million of these chains were shared by at least two donors. Raw reads were error-corrected and collapsed into unique sequences with a nearest-neighbor algorithm that merged closely related sequences to remove PCR and sequencing errors. To assign V, D and J gene segments, CDR3 sequences were aligned to IMGT reference sequences. Each retained sequence needed at least a six-nucleotide match to both a V gene segment and a J gene segment. Rearrangements were classified as productive when the CDR3 lacked stop codons and remained in frame with V and J, and all other rearrangements were classified as non-productive. CDR3 was defined according to IMGT convention as the region running from the second conserved V-encoded cysteine to the conserved J-encoded phenylalanine. In an earlier analysis of 500 to 650 of the donors, sequences lacking an unambiguous match to a single V gene segment were excluded. In an earlier analysis of 450 to 750 of the donors, a V segment was called functional when productive rearrangements were above 56.7%, and segregating when the standard deviation between donors exceeded 5%. A statistical classification framework was built for diagnosing cytomegalovirus status from the catalog of TCR beta chain sequences. V and J gene assignment, in a later analysis, came from comparing TCR nucleotide sequences with IMGT/GENE-DB human TR gene sequences. A later analysis assigned CDR3 sequences and most-parsimonious VDJ recombination scenarios with the TCRdist pipeline. In a later analysis, each TCR beta chain was defined by its CDR3 amino acid sequence together with its V-gene family, and reads without a unique V-gene family were excluded. A later analysis removed 592 highly shared, low-generation-probability nucleotide sequences to deal with suspected cross-contamination and a sequencing artifact. In a later analysis, a clonal expansion index for each public chain was calculated from normalized within-repertoire ranks of inferred template counts. In a later analysis, generation probabilities were computed with a VDJ recombination model fitted to out-of-frame rearrangements, and the resulting probabilities were checked against IGoR. In a later analysis, TCR-TCR, TCR-HLA and TCR-CMV co-occurrence was scored with hypergeometric tests, and a repertoire-size bias correction was applied to TCR pairs. A later analysis estimated false discovery rates by permuting HLA or CMV assignments 20 times. In a later analysis, co-occurring TCRs were grouped using DBSCAN, with TCRdist sequence similarity added in when clustering inside HLA-allele-positive subsets. Repertoires with fewer than 30,000 or more than 120,000 public chains were left out of co-occurrence clustering, as were four to six repertoires with anomalous nucleotide sharing. TCRdb's version of the immuneACCESS table is confined to in-frame rearrangements and falls short of the full clone set. An unresolved V gene accounts for under half of the shortfall where checked; the remainder is of unknown origin. V and J calls and clone size are copied from that table; D and trimming were computed from the DNA. Here the sample has 140,000 or so clones; 80% to 85% occur a single time. The ten largest clonotypes hold under 3.5% of the sample.

V loses 5 bases at its end and J loses 12 bases; junction bases beyond the gene matches: 14. CDR1 is given as SGHDT and CDR2 as YYEEEE, both from the germline V gene. From cysteine to phenylalanine, the CDR3 is 14 amino acids long. Only the CDR3 DNA stays, 42 bases, in frame from base 1. The cohort consisted of 650 to 850 healthy bone marrow donors. All cohort members were sampled while nominally healthy, although unrecorded immune exposures were likely present. The donor tested CMV seronegative and was one of the 352 seronegative cohort members. Each donor provided a peripheral blood sample, and peripheral blood mononuclear cells were used for TCR beta sequencing. The Qiagen DNeasy Blood Extraction Kit was used to extract genomic DNA from the blood cell samples.

The chain links TRBV5-6 with TRBJ1-1, and TRBD1 aligns with 9 junction nucleotides. The TCR originated in a woman aged 25 to 45 in good health and CMV-seronegative. Sequences were obtained from PBMCs. The CDR3 region has the sequence CASSVVGRDRDSFF. The nucleotide sequence reads TGTGCCAGCAGTGTCGTTGGGCGGGACAGGGATTCTTTCTTT.